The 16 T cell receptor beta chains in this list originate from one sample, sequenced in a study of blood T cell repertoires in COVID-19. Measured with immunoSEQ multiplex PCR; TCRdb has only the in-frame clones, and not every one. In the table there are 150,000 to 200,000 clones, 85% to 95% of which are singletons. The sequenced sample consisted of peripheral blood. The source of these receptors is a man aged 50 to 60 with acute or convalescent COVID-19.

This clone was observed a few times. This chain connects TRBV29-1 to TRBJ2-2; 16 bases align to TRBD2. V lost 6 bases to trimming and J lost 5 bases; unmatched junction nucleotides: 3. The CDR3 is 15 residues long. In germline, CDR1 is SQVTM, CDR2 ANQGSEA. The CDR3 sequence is CSVGTSGGGTGELFF. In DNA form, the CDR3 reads TGCAGCGTAGGGACTAGCGGGGGGGGTACCGGGGAGCTGTTTTTT.

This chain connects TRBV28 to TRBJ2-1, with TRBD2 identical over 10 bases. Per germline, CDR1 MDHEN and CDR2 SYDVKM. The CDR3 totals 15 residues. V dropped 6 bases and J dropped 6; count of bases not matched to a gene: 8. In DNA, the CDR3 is TGTGCCAGCAGGCAACTAGCGGGAAATTTCAATGAGCAGTTCTTC. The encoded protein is CASRQLAGNFNEQFF.

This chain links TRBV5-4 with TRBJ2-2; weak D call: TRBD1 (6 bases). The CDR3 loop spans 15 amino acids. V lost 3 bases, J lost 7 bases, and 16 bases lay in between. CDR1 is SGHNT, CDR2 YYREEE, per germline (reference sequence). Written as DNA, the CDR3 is TGTGCCAGCAGCTACACACAGGGTTCCGGCGGGGAGCTGTTTTTT. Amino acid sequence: CASSYTQGSGGELFF.

The CDR3 reads CASSLGQGVDEQFF. The CDR3 DNA sequence: TGCGCCAGCAGCTTGGGACAGGGGGTCGATGAGCAGTTCTTC. This rearrangement joins TRBV5-1 to TRBJ2-1; 9 bases line up with TRBD1. CDR3 length: 14 residues. J lost 8 bases, V lost 0 bases, and 3 bases had no gene match. CDR1 SGHRS and CDR2 YFSETQ come from the germline V gene.

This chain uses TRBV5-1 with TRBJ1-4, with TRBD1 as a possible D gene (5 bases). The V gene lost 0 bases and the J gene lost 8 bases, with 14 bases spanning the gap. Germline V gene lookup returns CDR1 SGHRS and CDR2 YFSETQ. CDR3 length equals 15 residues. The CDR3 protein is CASSLASGSGEKLFF. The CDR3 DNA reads TGCGCCAGCAGCTTGGCCTCAGGGTCAGGGGAAAAACTGTTTTTT.

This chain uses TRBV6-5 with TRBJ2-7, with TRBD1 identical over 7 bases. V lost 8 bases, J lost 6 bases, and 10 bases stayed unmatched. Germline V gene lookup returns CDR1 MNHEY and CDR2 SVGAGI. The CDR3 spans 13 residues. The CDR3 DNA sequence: TGTGCCAGCGACGAACAGGGGTTGGGCGAGCAGTACGTC. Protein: CASDEQGLGEQYV.

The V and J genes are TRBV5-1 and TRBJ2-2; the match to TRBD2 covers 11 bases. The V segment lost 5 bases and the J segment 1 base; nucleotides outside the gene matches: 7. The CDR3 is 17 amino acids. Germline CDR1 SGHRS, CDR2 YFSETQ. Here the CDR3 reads CASRRIAGGLNTGELFF. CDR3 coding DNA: TGCGCCAGCAGGCGGATAGCGGGAGGGCTGAACACCGGGGAGCTGTTTTTT.

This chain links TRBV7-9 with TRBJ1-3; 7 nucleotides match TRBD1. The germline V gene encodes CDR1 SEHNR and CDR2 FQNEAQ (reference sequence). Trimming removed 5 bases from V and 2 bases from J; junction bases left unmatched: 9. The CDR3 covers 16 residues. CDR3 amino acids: CASSPKTGVAGNTIYF. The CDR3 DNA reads TGTGCCAGCAGCCCAAAAACAGGGGTGGCTGGAAACACCATATATTTT.

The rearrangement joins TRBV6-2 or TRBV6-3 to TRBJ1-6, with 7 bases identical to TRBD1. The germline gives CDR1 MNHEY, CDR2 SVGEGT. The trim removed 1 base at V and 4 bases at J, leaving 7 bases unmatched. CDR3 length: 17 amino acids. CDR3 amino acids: CASSYFGQDVYNSPLHF. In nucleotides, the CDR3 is TGTGCCAGCAGTTACTTCGGACAGGATGTTTATAATTCACCCCTCCACTTT.

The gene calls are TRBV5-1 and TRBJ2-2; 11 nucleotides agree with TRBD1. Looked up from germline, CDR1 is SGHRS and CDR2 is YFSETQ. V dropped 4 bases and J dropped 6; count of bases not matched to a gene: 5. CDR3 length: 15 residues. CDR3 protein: CASSLGQGGAGELFF. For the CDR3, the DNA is TGCGCCAGCAGCCTGGGACAGGGGGGGGCCGGGGAGCTGTTTTTT.

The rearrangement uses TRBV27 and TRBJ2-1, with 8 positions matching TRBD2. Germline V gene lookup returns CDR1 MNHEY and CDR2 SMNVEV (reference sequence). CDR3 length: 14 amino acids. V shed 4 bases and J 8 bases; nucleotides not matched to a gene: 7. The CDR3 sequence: CASSSTPTSDEQFF. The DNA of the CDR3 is TGTGCCAGCAGTTCCACACCGACTAGCGATGAGCAGTTCTTC.

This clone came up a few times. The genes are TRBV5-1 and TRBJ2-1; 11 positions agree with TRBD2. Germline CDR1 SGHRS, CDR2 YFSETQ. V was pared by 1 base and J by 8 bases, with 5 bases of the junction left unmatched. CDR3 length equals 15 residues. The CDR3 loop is CASSLNSGGDHEQFF. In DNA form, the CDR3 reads TGCGCCAGCAGCTTGAATAGCGGGGGGGATCATGAGCAGTTCTTC.

CDR3 residues: CASSPTSGGTTYEQYV. The CDR3 DNA sequence: TGTGCCAGCAGCCCTACTAGCGGGGGGACGACCTACGAGCAGTACGTC. The chain carries TRBV7-9 and TRBJ2-7; 12 bases line up with TRBD2. V lost 5 bases to trimming and J lost 2 bases; unmatched junction nucleotides: 7. Germline values: CDR1 SEHNR, CDR2 FQNEAQ (reference sequence). The CDR3 has 16 amino acids.

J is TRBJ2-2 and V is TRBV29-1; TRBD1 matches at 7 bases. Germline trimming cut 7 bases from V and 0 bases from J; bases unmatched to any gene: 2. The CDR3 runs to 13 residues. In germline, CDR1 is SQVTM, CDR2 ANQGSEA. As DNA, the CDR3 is TGCAGCGCTGACAGGGCGAACACCGGGGAGCTGTTTTTT. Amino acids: CSADRANTGELFF.

This CDR3 is CASSPGQGVTRAGELFF. The CDR3 DNA is TGTGCCAGCAGCCCCGGACAGGGGGTAACCAGGGCCGGGGAGCTGTTTTTT. The V call is TRBV27, the J call TRBJ2-2, with 10 nucleotides matching TRBD1. Germline values: CDR1 MNHEY, CDR2 SMNVEV (reference sequence). The trim removed 6 bases at V and 6 bases at J, leaving 13 bases unmatched. This CDR3 comprises 17 residues.

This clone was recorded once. As DNA, the CDR3 is TGCGCCAGCAGCCAAGTTCCAGGGGGCTTGTTACAGCCCCAGCATTTT. This encodes CASSQVPGGLLQPQHF. The V gene is TRBV4-1, the J gene TRBJ1-5; TRBD1 matches at 8 bases. The J segment lost 7 bases and the V segment lost 1 base, leaving 9 bases of the junction unmatched. The CDR3 covers 16 residues. Germline CDR1 reads MGHRA; CDR2 reads YSYEKL.